What follows are 22 T cell receptor beta chains derived from one specimen sequenced in a study of shared T cell receptors in the human thymus (dated by TCRdb to the early 2020s). The library came from the immunoSEQ multiplex PCR assay. TCRdb mirrors the immuneACCESS table, restricted to in-frame sequences. Some clones are absent from its copies; in checked studies, under half trace to an unresolved V gene, and the reason for the others is unknown. The sample table lists hundreds of thousands of clones, 85% to 95% of them with a count of one. About 0.02% of the sample is held by the ten biggest clonotypes. Sample: thymocytes. Receptors originate from a human donor.

The V call is TRBV14, the J call TRBJ2-7, with TRBD1 identical over 8 bases. V lost 4 bases, J lost 3 bases, and 8 bases stayed unmatched. Germline V gene lookup returns CDR1 SGHDN and CDR2 FVKESK. The CDR3 loop spans 15 amino acids. The CDR3 DNA reads TGTGCCAGCAGCCCTCGACAGGGGATTAGCTACGAGCAGTACTTC. Translation: CASSPRQGISYEQYF.

V and J are TRBV5-4 and TRBJ2-5, with TRBD2 as a possible D gene (5 bases). This CDR3 is 13 amino acids long. Trimming stripped 7 bases from V and 6 bases from J, with 16 bases between. Germline CDR1 and CDR2: SGHNT and YYREEE (reference sequence). CDR3 in amino acids: CASRAWRRQTQYF. The CDR3 nucleotides read TGTGCCAGCCGAGCATGGAGGCGGCAGACCCAGTACTTC.

A single count supports this clone. The genes are TRBV19 and TRBJ1-1; D might be TRBD1 (6 bases). The length of the CDR3 is 18 residues. V shed 7 bases and J shed 0 bases, with 24 bases lying between them. In germline, CDR1 is LNHDA, CDR2 SQIVND (reference sequence). The CDR3 DNA sequence: TGTGCCAGTACCCTAGGAGGGGGAGGCCAGGTTATGAACACTGAAGCTTTCTTT. Translation gives CASTLGGGGQVMNTEAFF.

CDR3 residues: CSVNLAHQETQYF. The CDR3, as DNA: TGCAGCGTGAACCTCGCTCACCAAGAGACCCAGTACTTC. The chain carries TRBV29-1 and TRBJ2-5, with D unresolved. Germline CDR1 reads SQVTM; CDR2 reads ANQGSEA. The ends were cut back, 6 bases at V and 0 bases at J, with 11 bases in the middle. The CDR3 is 13 residues long.

This clone was seen once. The J gene is TRBJ1-4, the V gene TRBV7-9, with TRBD1 identical over 7 bases. V was clipped by 5 bases and J by 8 bases; unmatched bases: 11. The CDR3 totals 15 residues. CDR1 is SEHNR and CDR2 is FQNEAQ in the germline V gene (reference sequence). In DNA form, the CDR3 reads TGTGCCAGCAGCGGACAGACAGGGAGGGGCGAAAAACTGTTTTTT. Its translation is CASSGQTGRGEKLFF.

The chain joins TRBV28 to TRBJ2-7; D not certain. V shed 6 bases and J shed 0 bases, with 12 bases lying between them. The CDR3 has 14 residues. Germline CDR1 MDHEN, CDR2 SYDVKM. The CDR3 region is CASRWVNLSYEQYF. CDR3 nucleotide sequence: TGTGCCAGCAGGTGGGTCAATCTCTCCTACGAGCAGTACTTC.

The V gene is TRBV5-1, the J gene TRBJ1-4, with TRBD1 matching over 7 bases. CDR3 length: 12 amino acids. V lost 5 bases and J lost 8; bases outside the gene matches: 3. Germline assignment: CDR1 SGHRS and CDR2 YFSETQ. The CDR3: CASRTTGEKLFF. CDR3 DNA: TGCGCCAGCAGAACGACAGGGGAAAAACTGTTTTTT.

The chain joins TRBV30 to TRBJ1-4; a possible D gene is TRBD1 (5 bases). The length of the CDR3 is 15 residues. Germline V gene data show CDR1 as GTSNPN and CDR2 as SVGIG (reference sequence). The ends were cut back, 3 bases at V and 6 bases at J, with 17 bases in the middle. The CDR3 coding sequence is TGTGCCTGGAGACTCAGGACCCGGGGGGATGAAAAACTGTTTTTT. Translating gives CAWRLRTRGDEKLFF.

This clone turned up a few times. The V call is TRBV27, the J call TRBJ2-3; TRBD2 aligns across 11 bases. The junction had 6 bases not matched to a gene; V was cut back by 6 bases and J by 1 base. The CDR3 length is 16 residues. Germline lookup yields CDR1 MNHEY and CDR2 SMNVEV (reference sequence). In nucleotides, the CDR3 is TGTGCCAGCAGCCTGGGGACTAGCGGACGCACAGATACGCAGTATTTT. Translation gives CASSLGTSGRTDTQYF.

This clone showed up just once. This rearrangement joins TRBV18 to TRBJ2-3; D might be TRBD1 or TRBD2, each matching 5 bases. Germline assignment: CDR1 KGHSH and CDR2 LQKENI. This CDR3 has 17 amino acids. Trimming pared 1 base from V and 0 bases from J, leaving 14 bases between. The CDR3 sequence is CASSPRGRGPSTDTQYF. In DNA, the CDR3 is TGTGCCAGCTCACCACGGGGACGGGGACCTAGCACAGATACGCAGTATTTT.

V usage is TRBV27 and J usage is TRBJ1-2; 10 bases agree with TRBD1. The J segment lost 1 base and the V segment lost 0 bases, leaving 8 bases of the junction unmatched. The CDR3 has 18 amino acids. The germline CDR1 and CDR2 sequences are MNHEY and SMNVEV (reference sequence). The chain's CDR3 is CASSLSKGTGAGNYGYTF. The CDR3 DNA is TGTGCCAGCAGTTTATCGAAGGGGACAGGGGCTGGTAACTATGGCTACACCTTC.

With respect to this clone: In the same sample, other DNA sequences code for this CDR3. The chain uses TRBV14 and TRBJ1-5, with no clear D. V was clipped by 3 bases and J by 4 bases, with 4 bases between them. Germline lookup yields CDR1 SGHDN and CDR2 FVKESK. The CDR3 sequence is 12 residues long. The CDR3, as DNA: TGTGCCAGCAGCCACTCAAATCAGCCCCAGCATTTT. It is translated as CASSHSNQPQHF.

The chain is built from TRBV7-2 and TRBJ2-7; D is unclear. The CDR3 has 13 amino acids. CDR1 is SGHTA, CDR2 FQGNSA, per germline. Trimming took 1 base from V and 0 from J, leaving 4 bases between them. The CDR3 DNA is TGTGCCAGCAGCTTAGGCAACTCCTACGAGCAGTACTTC. This gives the protein CASSLGNSYEQYF. Looking up the rest from reference TRBV7-2 and TRBJ2-7 gives the full variable domain: GAGVSQSPSNKVTEKGKDVELRCDPISGHTALYWYRQSLGQGLEFLIYFQGNSAPDKSGLPSDRFSAERTGGSVSTLTIQRTQQEDSAVYLCASSLGNSYEQYFGPGTRLTVT.

J is TRBJ2-1 and V is TRBV27; TRBD1 matches 10 bases. The junction had 4 bases not matched to a gene; V was cut back by 2 bases and J by 3 bases. This CDR3 comprises 16 residues. Germline values: CDR1 MNHEY, CDR2 SMNVEV (reference sequence). The CDR3 bases are TGTGCCAGCAGTTTAGGGACAGGGGTGATCTACAATGAGCAGTTCTTC. Translation: CASSLGTGVIYNEQFF.

The chain links TRBV11-2 to TRBJ2-3; TRBD2 aligns across 8 bases. Per the germline V gene, CDR1 is SGHAT and CDR2 is FQNNGV. This CDR3 has 16 residues. Trimming removed 4 bases from V and 2 bases from J; junction bases left unmatched: 8. The CDR3 spells CASSSAGLEYTDTQYF. CDR3 nucleotides: TGTGCCAGCAGCTCGGCGGGACTAGAATACACAGATACGCAGTATTTT.

The chain carries TRBV28 and TRBJ2-3; unclear D gene. The CDR3 is made up of 14 amino acids. Germline V gene sequence: CDR1 MDHEN, CDR2 SYDVKM. Trimming removed 3 bases from V and 6 bases from J, with 13 bases in between. The CDR3 DNA sequence: TGTGCCAGCAGTTTGGGTTCCCACCGGGATACGCAGTATTTT. It encodes CASSLGSHRDTQYF.

The chain is built from TRBV7-6 and TRBJ2-1; 10 positions agree with TRBD2. Germline values: CDR1 SGHVS, CDR2 FNYEAQ. V shed 3 bases and J 1 base; nucleotides not matched to a gene: 12. The CDR3 is 19 residues long. The CDR3 protein is CASSLRSSGSPSSYNEQFF. CDR3 in DNA: TGTGCCAGCAGCTTGCGGTCTAGCGGGAGCCCCTCTTCCTACAATGAGCAGTTCTTC.

This clone showed up just once. CDR3 sequence reads: CASSLEQGAGELFF. CDR3 DNA: TGCGCCAGCAGCTTGGAACAGGGGGCCGGGGAGCTGTTTTTT. The chain recombines TRBV5-1 with TRBJ2-2; 8 bases are shared with TRBD1. This CDR3 comprises 14 residues. Germline trimming cut 0 bases from V and 6 bases from J; bases unmatched to any gene: 1. Germline V CDR1 and CDR2: SGHRS, YFSETQ. Full variable domain (rest looked up from reference TRBV5-1 and TRBJ2-2): KAGVTQTPRYLIKTRGQQVTLSCSPISGHRSVSWYQQTPGQGLQFLFEYFSETQRNKGNFPGRFSGRQFSNSRSEMNVSTLELGDSALYLCASSLEQGAGELFFGEGSRLTVL.

The J gene is TRBJ2-3, the V gene TRBV6-4, with TRBD2 as a possible D gene (5 bases). Per the germline V gene, CDR1 is MRHNA and CDR2 is SNTAGT. CDR3 length: 15 amino acids. V lost 2 bases and J lost 1, with 10 bases in between. CDR3 sequence reads: CASSDGELGTDTQYF. The CDR3 DNA is TGTGCCAGCAGTGACGGGGAGTTGGGCACAGATACGCAGTATTTT.

This rearrangement joins TRBV5-6 to TRBJ2-5; D might be TRBD1 (6 bases). Trimming left V 4 bases short and J 5 bases short, with 15 bases between. The CDR3 spans 14 residues. CDR1 and CDR2 (germline): SGHDT, YYEEEE. CDR3: CASSRPWGRETQYF. CDR3 DNA: TGTGCCAGCAGCCGGCCCTGGGGGCGGGAGACCCAGTACTTC.

This chain uses TRBV29-1 with TRBJ1-2; 7 nucleotides agree with TRBD1. CDR1 is SQVTM and CDR2 is ANQGSEA in the germline V gene. J was trimmed by 3 bases and V by 6 bases; bases with no gene match: 7. The CDR3 runs to 13 residues. Here the CDR3 reads CSVVDRTDYGYTF. The DNA for the CDR3 is TGCAGCGTGGTGGACAGGACAGACTATGGCTACACCTTC. Using reference TRBV29-1 and TRBJ1-2 for the parts outside the CDR3, the full variable domain is SAVISQKPSRDICQRGTSLTIQCQVDSQVTMMFWYRQQPGQSLTLIATANQGSEATYESGFVIDKFPISRPNLTFSTLTVSNMSPEDSSIYLCSVVDRTDYGYTFGSGTRLTVV.

The chain links TRBV27 to TRBJ2-2, with 8 bases fitting TRBD1. The CDR3 has 16 residues. Germline V gene lookup returns CDR1 MNHEY and CDR2 SMNVEV (reference sequence). Trimming cost V 5 bases and J 0 bases; bases outside gene matches: 5. The DNA of the CDR3 is TGTGCCAGCAGTCTATGGACAGGGTCGAACACCGGGGAGCTGTTTTTT. This gives the protein CASSLWTGSNTGELFF.